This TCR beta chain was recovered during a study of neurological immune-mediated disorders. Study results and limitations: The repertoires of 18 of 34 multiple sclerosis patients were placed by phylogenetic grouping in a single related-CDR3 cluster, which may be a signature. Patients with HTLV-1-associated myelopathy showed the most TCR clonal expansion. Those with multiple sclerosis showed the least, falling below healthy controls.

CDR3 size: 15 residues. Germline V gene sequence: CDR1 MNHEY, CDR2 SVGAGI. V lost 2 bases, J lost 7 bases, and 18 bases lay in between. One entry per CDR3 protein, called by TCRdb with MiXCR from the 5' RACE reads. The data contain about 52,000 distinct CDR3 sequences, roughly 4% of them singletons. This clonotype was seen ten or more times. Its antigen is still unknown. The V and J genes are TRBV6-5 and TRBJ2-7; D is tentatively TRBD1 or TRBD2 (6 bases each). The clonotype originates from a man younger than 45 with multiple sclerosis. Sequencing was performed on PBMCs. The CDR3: CASSYISGQGYEQYF. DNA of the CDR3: TGTGCCAGCAGTTACATTAGCGGCCAGGGGTATGAGCAGTACTTC.